Shown below are 5 T cell receptor beta chains from a single sample sequenced in a study of T cell repertoires in cytomegalovirus infection. These receptors' targets are unknown. Via MiXCR, TCRdb re-called the reads, giving one row per CDR3 protein. Of 200,000 to 250,000 distinct CDR3 sequences listed, about 40% are singletons. The material sequenced was CD8+ T cells from cultured PBMCs, taken from culture after CMV antigen stimulation. The origin of the receptors is a human donor in good health (CMV status not recorded). Some clones in this sample may be carry-over from other donors' samples.

The chain couples TRBV2 to TRBJ2-7; no clear D. V gave up 9 bases and J gave up 4 bases, with 7 bases separating them. Germline loops: CDR1 SNHLY, CDR2 FYNNEI. The CDR3 is 10 residues long. The CDR3 DNA is TGTGCCAGTCTCGGTTACGAGCAGTACTTC. Its protein product is CASLGYEQYF.

The table lists this clonotype with a few counts. V and J are TRBV11-2 and TRBJ2-7, with D maybe TRBD2 (5 bases). The CDR3 runs to 18 residues. Looked up from germline, CDR1 is SGHAT and CDR2 is FQNNGV. Trimming took 0 bases from V and 5 from J, leaving 23 bases between them. The CDR3 is CASSLDWTALSRGDEQYF. CDR3 nucleotides: TGTGCCAGCAGCTTAGATTGGACGGCTTTGTCCCGGGGAGACGAGCAGTACTTC.

The V call is TRBV4-2, the J call TRBJ2-7; D gene ambiguous. The CDR3 totals 15 residues. V lost 0 bases, J lost 0 bases, and 9 bases lay in between. Germline CDR1 is LGHNA and CDR2 is YNFKEQ. The CDR3 region is CASSQDSGHSYEQYF. The CDR3 DNA reads TGTGCCAGCAGCCAAGATTCGGGCCACTCCTACGAGCAGTACTTC.

This clonotype occurred a few times. In nucleotides, the CDR3 is TGTGCCAGCAGTCCCCATGGGACGGTCTCCTACGAGCAGTACTTC. Its protein product is CASSPHGTVSYEQYF. The chain links TRBV28 to TRBJ2-7, with D possibly being TRBD1 or TRBD2 (5 bases each). The germline V gene has CDR1 MDHEN and CDR2 SYDVKM. The CDR3 loop spans 15 amino acids. The V end was cut by 5 bases, the J end by 0 bases, with 14 bases between.

The chain has TRBV19 and TRBJ1-1; 7 bases fit TRBD1. CDR1 is LNHDA, CDR2 SQIVND, per germline (reference sequence). This CDR3 is built from 12 residues. The V gene end was trimmed by 8 bases and the J gene end by 4 bases; junction bases not matched to a gene: 4. CDR3 nucleotide sequence: TGTGCCAGTTCACAGGGGAGCACTGAAGCTTTCTTT. Amino acids: CASSQGSTEAFF.